The T cell receptor beta chain under discussion was sequenced for a study of regulatory T cells in long-lasting Graves disease. Libraries of TCR beta came from iRepertoire HTBI primers plus Arm-PCR of CDR3 regions. MiXCR, run by TCRdb on the multiplex PCR reads, gives a single entry per CDR3 protein. The sample gives about 300,000 distinct CDR3 sequences, 20% to 25% of which show up once; just over 55% is in the top ten. The CDR3 has 15 amino acids. The germline CDR1 and CDR2 sequences are SGDLS and YYNGEE. Between the trimmed V and J ends, which lost 1 base and 0 bases, there was a span of 7 bases. Time point in this sample: persistent/refractory GD, antithyroid drugs over 5 years with positive TRAb. From RNA extracted from PBMCs, the TCR library was made.

This chain connects TRBV9 to TRBJ2-2; D is unresolved. The sequence came from a female donor with Graves disease. The specimen was peripheral blood mononuclear cells (PBMCs), collected when the disease was refractory, from a patient treated with antithyroid drugs. The CDR3 nucleotides are TGTGCCAGCAGCGTATGGCGAACGAACACCGGGGAGCTGTTTTTT. The encoded protein is CASSVWRTNTGELFF.